Following are 11 T cell receptor beta chains from one sample sequenced in a study of T-cell reconstitution after alpha-beta-depleted transplantation in children. A library of TCRbeta sequences, prepared with unique molecular identifiers, was generated. TCRdb re-called the PCR reads through MiXCR, storing one row per CDR3 protein. In the table there are approximately 250,000 distinct CDR3 sequences, around 25% of which are singletons. The specimen comprised PBMCs, sampled before TCRalphabeta/CD19-depleted stem cell transplant. These receptors came from a girl aged 2-10 years with Fanconi anemia, due to receive a stem cell transplant.

The table lists this clonotype with a few counts. The rearrangement joins TRBV5-1 to TRBJ1-1; 10 bases fit TRBD1. The CDR3 extends over 14 amino acids. The ends lost 2 bases at V and 4 bases at J; junction bases unmatched: 2. Germline CDR1 reads SGHRS; CDR2 reads YFSETQ. CDR3 in DNA: TGCGCCAGCAGCTTCCGGACAGGGGGCACTGAAGCTTTCTTT. The encoded protein is CASSFRTGGTEAFF.

This clonotype was found a few times. V is TRBV20-1 and J is TRBJ2-7; 7 nucleotides align to TRBD2. Trimming at V came to 7 bases and at J to 3 bases, leaving 9 bases not matched to a gene. Germline CDR1 and CDR2: DFQATT and SNEGSKA (reference sequence). The CDR3 is 13 amino acids. DNA for the CDR3: TGCAGTGGCAACTGGCTAGCGGACTACGAGCAGTACTTC. Its translation: CSGNWLADYEQYF.

In this sample, this clonotype turned up a few times. The V call is TRBV18, the J call TRBJ2-7; D possibly uses TRBD1 or TRBD2 (5 bases each). This CDR3 has 14 amino acids. CDR1 is KGHSH and CDR2 is LQKENI in the germline V gene. Trimming stripped 3 bases from V and 1 base from J, with 10 bases between. In DNA, the CDR3 is TGTGCCAGCTCACCGGGGCGGAGGTCCTACGAGCAGTACTTC. Translated, it gives CASSPGRRSYEQYF.

The V gene is TRBV29-1, the J gene TRBJ1-3, with D hard to call. The CDR3 totals 14 residues. Trimming pared 4 bases from V and 0 bases from J, leaving 10 bases between. Germline loops: CDR1 SQVTM, CDR2 ANQGSEA. The CDR3 nucleotides read TGCAGCGTTGTTACCGGGAGCTCTGGAAACACCATATATTTT. This encodes CSVVTGSSGNTIYF.

Concerning this clonotype itself: A read error may explain this, as a much larger clone is one base away. The chain employs TRBV7-3 and TRBJ2-2; D is perhaps TRBD1 (6 bases). The germline V gene encodes CDR1 SGHTA and CDR2 FQGTGA. The CDR3 totals 14 residues. The CDR3 is CASRQGSNTEELFF. The CDR3 region has the DNA TGTGCCAGCAGACAGGGATCGAACACCGAGGAGCTGTTTTTT. The complete variable domain, with remaining parts taken from reference TRBV7-3 and TRBJ2-2, reads GAGVSQTPSNKVTEKGKYVELRCDPISGHTALYWYRQSLGQGPEFLIYFQGTGAADDSGLPNDRFFAVRPEGSVSTLKIQRTERGDSAVYLCASRQGSNTEELFFGEGSRLTVL.

This clonotype was seen only a few times. This chain uses TRBV7-9 with TRBJ1-4; no clear D gene. V lost 1 base, J lost 12 bases, and 12 bases lay in between. CDR3 size: 13 residues. Germline V CDR1 and CDR2: SEHNR, FQNEAQ (reference sequence). CDR3 DNA: TGTGCCAGCAGCTTAGGCACACCACAAGAACTGTTTTTT. It yields the protein CASSLGTPQELFF.

The genes are TRBV29-1 and TRBJ2-1; the match to TRBD2 covers 7 bases. The V segment lost 4 bases and the J segment 7 bases; nucleotides outside the gene matches: 7. The CDR3 is made up of 13 amino acids. Germline values: CDR1 SQVTM, CDR2 ANQGSEA. CDR3 residues: CSVVPGGGNEQFF. CDR3 nucleotides: TGCAGCGTTGTTCCGGGAGGTGGGAATGAGCAGTTCTTC.

In DNA form, the CDR3 reads TGCAGCGTCAGGGGCGGGGGGGAATTGAATGAGCAGTTCTTC. Amino acid sequence: CSVRGGGELNEQFF. This chain connects TRBV29-1 to TRBJ2-1; 9 positions match TRBD2. After removal of 6 bases from V and 7 bases from J, the junction contained 10 bases not matched to a gene. Germline V gives CDR1 SQVTM, CDR2 ANQGSEA. The CDR3 extends over 14 amino acids.

Many counts were recorded for this clonotype. This chain uses TRBV18 with TRBJ1-2; D remains unclear. This CDR3 spans 16 amino acids. V gave up 3 bases and J gave up 0 bases, with 14 bases separating them. From germline, CDR1 is KGHSH and CDR2 LQKENI. CDR3 loop: CASSPLDGKANYGYTF. DNA for the CDR3: TGTGCCAGCTCACCGCTGGACGGGAAGGCTAACTATGGCTACACCTTC.

This clonotype was counted at least ten times. The V and J genes are TRBV4-1 and TRBJ2-1, with 10 bases identical to TRBD2. CDR1 and CDR2 from the germline V gene are MGHRA and YSYEKL. V dropped 3 bases and J dropped 4; count of bases not matched to a gene: 9. This CDR3 spans 17 amino acids. As DNA, the CDR3 is TGCGCCAGCAGCCACTTAACCGGGACTAGCGTATACAATGAGCAGTTCTTC. This gives the protein CASSHLTGTSVYNEQFF.

The CDR3, as DNA: TGCAGTTCCCTGGGCCCGGCGGCTAATGAAAAACTGTTTTTT. Translating gives CSSLGPAANEKLFF. This chain links TRBV20-1 with TRBJ1-4, with D unresolved. The CDR3 totals 14 residues. V was cut by 8 bases and J by 3 bases, with 16 bases left in between. The germline V gene encodes CDR1 DFQATT and CDR2 SNEGSKA (reference sequence).